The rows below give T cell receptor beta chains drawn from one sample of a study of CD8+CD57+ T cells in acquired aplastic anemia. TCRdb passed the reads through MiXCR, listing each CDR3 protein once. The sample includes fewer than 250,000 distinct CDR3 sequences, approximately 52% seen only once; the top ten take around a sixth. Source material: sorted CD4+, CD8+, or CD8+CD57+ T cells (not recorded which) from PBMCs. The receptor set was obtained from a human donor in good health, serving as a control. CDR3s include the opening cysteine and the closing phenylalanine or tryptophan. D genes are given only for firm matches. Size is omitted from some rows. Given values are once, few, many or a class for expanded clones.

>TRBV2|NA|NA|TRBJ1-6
TGTGCCAGCGCCCCAGGAGCCGCGGCACCCCTCCACTTT
CASAPGAAAPLHF
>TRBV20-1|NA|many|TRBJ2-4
TGCAGTGCTAATCGGGGAGAACTCCAGTACTTC
CSANRGELQYF
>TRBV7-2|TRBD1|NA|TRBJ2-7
TGTGCCAGCAGCTCATTCCCGGGACAGGCCTACGAGCAGTACTTC
CASSSFPGQAYEQYF
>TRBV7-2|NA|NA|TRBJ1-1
TGTGCCAGCAGCCTTCAAGCGGGGGGCGAAGCTTTCTTT
CASSLQAGGEAFF
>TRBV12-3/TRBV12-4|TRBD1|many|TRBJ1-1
TGTGCCAGCAGTTTAGATGCGAGAACAGGGGGGAACACTGAAGCTTTCTTT
CASSLDARTGGNTEAFF
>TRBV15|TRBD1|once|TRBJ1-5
TGTGCCCCACGAAGGGGGACAGGCAAAAATCAGCCCCAGCATTTT
CAPRRGTGKNQPQHF
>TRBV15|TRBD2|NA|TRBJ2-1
TGTGCCAGCTCACCACTGACTAGCGGGGCCCTTTACAATGAGCAGTTCTTC
CASSPLTSGALYNEQFF
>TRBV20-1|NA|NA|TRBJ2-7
TGCAGTGCTAGAGATCCCAGCTCCTACGAGCAGTACTTC
CSARDPSSYEQYF
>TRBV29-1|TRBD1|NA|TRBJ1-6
TGCAGCTTGGACCAGGGGGCCGGGTCACCCCTCCACTTT
CSLDQGAGSPLHF
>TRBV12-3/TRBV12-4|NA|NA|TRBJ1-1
TGTGCCAGCAGGTGGATGAACACTGAAGCTTTCTTT
CASRWMNTEAFF
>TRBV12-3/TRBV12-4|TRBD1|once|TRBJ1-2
TGTGCCAGCACCGCCGGGACAGGGTATGGCTACACCTTC
CASTAGTGYGYTF
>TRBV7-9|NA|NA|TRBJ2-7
TGTGCCAGCAGCTTAGAGGGGTTGAGGGGCTACGAGCAGTACTTC
CASSLEGLRGYEQYF
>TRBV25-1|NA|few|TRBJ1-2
TGTGCCAGCAGTGATCCAGGGAGCCCCTCATTCCCATGGGGCTACACCTTC
CASSDPGSPSFPWGYTF
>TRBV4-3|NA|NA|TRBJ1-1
TGCGCCAGCAGCCAAGATAGGGGAGGGGTGACTGAAGCTTTCTTT
CASSQDRGGVTEAFF
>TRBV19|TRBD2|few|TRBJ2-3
TGTGCCAGTAGTCCTCACTTAGCGGGGACCCACACAGATACGCAGTATTTT
CASSPHLAGTHTDTQYF
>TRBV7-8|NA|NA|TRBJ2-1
TGTGCCAGCCCCGGGAAATACAATGAGCAGTTCTTC
CASPGKYNEQFF
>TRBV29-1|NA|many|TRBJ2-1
TGCAGCGTTGAAGAGAATGAGCAGTTCTTC
CSVEENEQFF
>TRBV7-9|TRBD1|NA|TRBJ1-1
TGTGCCAGCAGCGCAGGACAGGGGCTGGAAGCTTTCTTT
CASSAGQGLEAFF
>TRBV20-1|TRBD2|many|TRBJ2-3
TGCAGTGCTAGGACCCAGGGACTAGCACAGGCCTCTAGCACAGATACGCAGTATTTT
CSARTQGLAQASSTDTQYF
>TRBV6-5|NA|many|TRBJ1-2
TGTGCCAGCAGTTACTCCTCTCTGGGGGTAGACTATGGCTACACCTTC
CASSYSSLGVDYGYTF
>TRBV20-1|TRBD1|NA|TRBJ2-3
TGCAGTGCCCTGATTCTAGGGACAGGGGAAAACACAGATACGCAGTATTTT
CSALILGTGENTDTQYF
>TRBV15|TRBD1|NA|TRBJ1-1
TGTGCCACCAGCAGAGACAGGGGGCACTCTGAAGCTTTCTTT
CATSRDRGHSEAFF